This T cell receptor beta chain stems from a study of a mutant IDH1 vaccine in newly diagnosed glioma. At the level of the study: Patients were started on vaccination 4-6 weeks after radiotherapy alone, or with temozolomide cycles. Points from the study as a whole: Vaccine-induced responses were seen in 93.3% of patients, spanning several MHC alleles. There seemed to be no relation between pseudoprogression and changes in top peripheral T cell clonotypes.

Time point described: week 47, end of study. With topical imiquimod, each dose of the vaccine consisted of 300 ug of mutant IDH1 20-mer peptide. New IDH1-mutant, ATRX-lost WHO grade 3 or 4 astrocytomas occurred in donors. Generated by immunoSEQ multiplex PCR, the TCRdb table keeps only in-frame clones and is missing some. This table holds tens of thousands of clones, about 81% found once. The CDR3 length is 16 residues. J lost 2 bases, V lost 1 base, and 8 bases had no gene match. The germline V gene encodes CDR1 SGHTA and CDR2 FQGNSA. Comments on this clone: What it binds is not known.

This TCR was sampled from a middle-aged man with glioma. Sequenced here: PBMCs, sampled from a glioma patient whose treatment included an IDH1 peptide vaccine. The chain employs TRBV7-2 and TRBJ2-7, with 7 bases that match TRBD1. The CDR3 region is CASSLDSGTVAYEQYF. In DNA form, the CDR3 reads TGTGCCAGCAGCTTAGACTCTGGGACAGTAGCCTACGAGCAGTACTTC. Full variable domain (missing parts from reference TRBV7-2 and TRBJ2-7): GAGVSQSPSNKVTEKGKDVELRCDPISGHTALYWYRQSLGQGLEFLIYFQGNSAPDKSGLPSDRFSAERTGGSVSTLTIQRTQQEDSAVYLCASSLDSGTVAYEQYFGPGTRLTVT.